The TCR beta chain described here comes from a study of Graves' ophthalmopathy and Graves' hyperthyroidism (dated by TCRdb to 2016 to 2019). Describing the broader study: Peripheral blood was collected before any treatment was given, at the time of initial diagnosis. TCR beta repertoire signatures were used to distinguish Graves' ophthalmopathy from Graves' hyperthyroidism and to predict progression to ophthalmopathy. The 75 to 100 discovery patients were randomly split 7:3 into training and test sets. In total, some 130 blood samples were TCR-sequenced: around 42 ophthalmopathy, roughly 80 hyperthyroidism and roughly 17 hyperthyroidism-to-ophthalmopathy patients. For independent validation, a separate cohort was made up of 18 hyperthyroidism patients plus 17 patients who later progressed from hyperthyroidism to ophthalmopathy. In roughly 6 hyperthyroidism patients, T-cell repertoires of thyroid tissue and blood were compared. After sampling, hyperthyroidism patients received methimazole starting at 30 mg daily, and ophthalmopathy patients received high-dose intravenous methylprednisolone. To explore V-J signatures distinguishing ophthalmopathy from hyperthyroidism, a discovery set of under 110 patients (fewer than 45 ophthalmopathy, some 57 stable hyperthyroidism) was enrolled.

The sample holds many counts of this clonotype. Its cognate antigen has yet to be identified. Base-call qualities are not available, and no considerably larger clone is one nucleotide away. For repertoire sequencing, the TCR beta CDR3 regions were amplified from RNA transcripts. HTBI primers and the Qiagen OneStep RT-PCR kit were used in a first-round RT-PCR, which was followed by a second-round multiplex PCR, size selection and purification. Libraries were sequenced paired-end with 100 bp reads on an Illumina HiSeq2000. Concerning the study's data processing: SOAPnuke was used to process the reads, throwing out any read that had adapters, had uncalled bases, had a mean Phred below 15, or lacked an exact constant-primer or identifier match. COPE v1.2.5 was used to merge high-quality paired reads. Unique nucleotide sequences were defined as clonotypes and aligned to IMGT TRB V, D and J references using MiTCR v1.1. The analysis was limited to V-J combinations with a frequency above 0.0001, which together covered 98% to 99.2% of repertoires. A TCR clonal expansion and chaos score per V-J combination was defined as the ratio of F50 clonal expansion to chaos observed in the TCRdist matrix. Welch's t-statistics and random forest were used to narrow the features down to 13 V-J combinations, which were then fed into a naive Bayes classifier. The Morisita-Horn index was used to measure how similar the thyroid and blood repertoires were. TCRdb reworked the public reads: Q25 trimming with fastp, MiXCR clone assembly, productive beta chains retained. Each CDR3 protein gets just one entry, which takes the most common genes and DNA from the rows behind it. These V and J calls originate from TCRdb's pipeline instead of the authors' own analysis. The sample includes 150,000 or so distinct CDR3 sequences, with over 35% observed a single time. Around 5.8% of the sample is held by the ten biggest clonotypes.

The research as a whole found: In validation, the model predicted ophthalmopathy progression with over 60% sensitivity and around 72% specificity; eleven to twelve predicted patients were CT-confirmed with GO in a median of about 6.2 months. No statistical method was used to set the sample size in advance, and the investigators knew which group each participant was assigned to. The 13-signature model separated ophthalmopathy from stable hyperthyroidism with roughly 88% sensitivity and around 84% specificity in cross-validation, and 80%/75% in the test set. Most of the expanded thyroid clonotypes with a frequency above 0.001 were also detected in blood, and it was suggested that the thyroid immune response may be reflected by blood repertoires.

Trimming removed 6 bases from V and 2 bases from J, leaving 11 bases between the germline ends. The germline V gene (reference sequence) yields DFQATT for CDR1 and SNEGSKA for CDR2. The CDR3 starts with the cysteine, ends with the phenylalanine, and has 13 residues. CDR3 DNA only is kept here, 39 bases in frame from base 1. Ophthalmopathy patients had moderately to severely active disease, Clinical Activity Score of at least 3, NOSPECS grade of at least 4, and disease duration under 3 months. Patients with other autoimmune diseases, uncontrolled infections, pregnancy or lactation were excluded. Diagnosis was based on clinical symptoms, serum thyroxine, TRAb, thyroid ultrasound and orbital computed tomography. PBMCs were isolated from 7.5 to 10 ml of fresh peripheral blood by Ficoll-Paque density gradient centrifugation. Trizol reagent was used to extract the total RNA, and its quality was then checked on an Agilent 2100 Bioanalyzer.

This receptor was obtained from a woman aged 40 to 55 with Graves' ophthalmopathy. Donor details come from another sample of the same person, matched by shared clones. Input material: peripheral blood. The chain joins TRBV20-1 to TRBJ1-5; the D gene identity is not certain. The encoded CDR3 is CSAGNNGNQPQHF. The nucleotide sequence reads TGCAGTGCAGGGAACAACGGCAATCAGCCCCAGCATTTT.